This T cell receptor (beta chain) was identified during a study of neurological immune-mediated disorders. In this sample, this clonotype turned up many times. Unsorted libraries were prepared from 2 million PBMCs that had been stored at -80 C. Using its own MiXCR run on the 5' RACE reads, TCRdb lists one record per CDR3 protein. The sample records around 46,000 distinct CDR3 sequences, around 4.5% being singletons. This TCR was recovered from a woman aged 60-70 years with multiple sclerosis. Sequenced: PBMCs.

The CDR3 loop is CASSLRDREGAFF. CDR3 nucleotide sequence: TGTGCCAGCTCCCTCAGGGACCGGGAGGGAGCTTTCTTT. This chain joins TRBV18 and TRBJ1-1, with D possibly matching TRBD1 (5 bases). Trimming stripped 6 bases from V and 10 bases from J, with 18 bases between. CDR1 and CDR2 (germline): KGHSH, LQKENI. This CDR3 spans 13 amino acids.